The sequence of this T cell receptor (beta chain) was determined in a study of blood T cells in healthy people across ages. This clonotype appeared a few times. The CDR3 is made up of 15 amino acids. Per germline, CDR1 SGHRS and CDR2 YFSETQ. Trimming cost V 2 bases and J 3 bases, with 13 bases left between them. With a J-beta primer mix and a sample-barcoded 5' primer, a second PCR ran about 7 to 12 cycles. Via MiXCR, TCRdb re-called the 5' RACE reads, giving one row per CDR3 protein. The table has about 560,000 distinct CDR3 sequences, 27% seen once. Healthy individuals of Caucasian origin from Russia, aged roughly 6 to 90, served as donors. The same sample was also used in a study of T cells of mothers and their children. That report notes: Whether pairs are related or unrelated, thymic selection shapes their TCR recombination output in much the same way.

What was sequenced was blood. This sequence was found in a boy aged 2-15 years in good health. The V gene is TRBV5-1, the J gene TRBJ2-3; D is uncertain. CDR3 coding DNA: TGCGCCAGCAGCTTCGAATCGCAGACGACAGATACGCAGTATTTT. Translation gives CASSFESQTTDTQYF.